A single sample gave rise to the 26 T cell receptor beta chains below, sequenced in a study of blood T cell repertoires in COVID-19. Only in-frame clones appear in the TCRdb table, and some are missing; sequencing was by immunoSEQ multiplex PCR. The table lists 350,000 to 400,000 clones, about nine tenths of them singletons. Sequencing input: PBMCs or T cells enriched from blood (not recorded which). These receptor sequences come from a woman aged 30 to 39 who had recovered from COVID-19.

The rearrangement links TRBV18 to TRBJ1-4; 7 bases are a match to TRBD1. CDR1 is KGHSH, CDR2 LQKENI, per germline. CDR3 length: 17 amino acids. V was clipped by 1 base and J by 3 bases; unmatched bases: 8. The CDR3, as DNA: TGTGCCAGCTCACCACTTAGGAAGGGGGCGTCTAATGAAAAACTGTTTTTT. Protein: CASSPLRKGASNEKLFF.

The gene calls are TRBV2 and TRBJ2-1; 11 nucleotides line up with TRBD1. Germline loops: CDR1 SNHLY, CDR2 FYNNEI. The CDR3 loop spans 14 amino acids. The J segment lost 8 bases and the V segment lost 3 bases, leaving 3 bases of the junction unmatched. As DNA, the CDR3 is TGTGCCAGCAGTGACGGGACAGGGGGACATGAGCAGTTCTTC. Its translation is CASSDGTGGHEQFF.

The chain links TRBV5-1 to TRBJ1-3; no clear D gene. Trimming took off 3 bases at V and 1 base at J, with 29 bases between the two ends. The CDR3 spans 21 residues. CDR1 and CDR2 from the germline V gene are SGHRS and YFSETQ. The CDR3 sequence is CASSYSTGAPSSTLSGNTIYF. CDR3 nucleotide sequence: TGCGCCAGCAGCTACTCGACCGGAGCCCCGAGTAGTACCCTTTCTGGAAACACCATATATTTT.

V is TRBV6-4 and J is TRBJ1-1; TRBD1 matches 7 bases. This CDR3 region has 12 residues. The V gene end was trimmed by 4 bases and the J gene end by 8 bases; junction bases not matched to a gene: 4. From germline, CDR1 is MRHNA and CDR2 SNTAGT. For the CDR3, the DNA is TGTGCCAGCAGTGGAGAGACAGGGGAAGCTTTCTTT. This codes for CASSGETGEAFF.

The chain employs TRBV19 and TRBJ1-1; maybe TRBD1 (6 bases). V was cut by 7 bases and J by 0 bases, with 15 bases left in between. This CDR3 spans 15 amino acids. Germline V gives CDR1 LNHDA, CDR2 SQIVND (reference sequence). This CDR3 reads CASTPGTSMNTEAFF. In nucleotides, the CDR3 is TGTGCCAGTACCCCGGGGACAAGCATGAACACTGAAGCTTTCTTT.

The chain couples TRBV4-3 to TRBJ2-3; possible D gene TRBD2, 6 bases. The V end lost 3 bases, the J end lost 0 bases, and 10 bases lay between the germline ends. Per the germline V gene, CDR1 is LGHNA and CDR2 is YSLEER. The CDR3 loop spans 15 amino acids. CDR3 region: CASSQLGGSTDTQYF. The CDR3 bases are TGCGCCAGCAGCCAGCTAGGAGGGAGCACAGATACGCAGTATTTT.

V and J are TRBV18 and TRBJ2-7, with 10 bases aligning to TRBD1. The CDR3 runs 15 residues. Germline V lookup: CDR1 KGHSH, CDR2 LQKENI. Germline trimming cut 0 bases from V and 3 bases from J; bases unmatched to any gene: 2. CDR3 sequence: CASSPPGQGFYEQYF. In nucleotides, the CDR3 is TGTGCCAGCTCACCACCGGGACAGGGGTTCTACGAGCAGTACTTC. Based on the CDR3 plus reference TRBV18 and TRBJ2-7, the full variable domain is NAGVMQNPRHLVRRRGQEARLRCSPMKGHSHVYWYRQLPEEGLKFMVYLQKENIIDESGMPKERFSAEFPKEGPSILRIQQVVRGDSAAYFCASSPPGQGFYEQYFGPGTRLTVT.

The chain uses TRBV6-6 and TRBJ1-5; the match to TRBD1 covers 10 bases. The CDR3 is 16 residues long. CDR1 and CDR2 (germline): MNHNY, SVGAGI (reference sequence). Losses at the gene ends were 5 bases for V and 4 bases for J; bases not matched to a gene: 8. CDR3 region: CASSMRQGASNQPQHF. CDR3 bases: TGTGCCAGCAGTATGAGACAGGGGGCTAGTAATCAGCCCCAGCATTTT.

The V gene is TRBV3-1 (or the pseudogene TRBV3-2), the J gene TRBJ2-7; possible D gene TRBD2, 5 bases. Germline assignment: CDR1 LGHDT and CDR2 YNNKEL (reference sequence). V lost 4 bases, J lost 2 bases, and 12 bases lay in between. The CDR3 is made up of 14 amino acids. DNA for the CDR3: TGTGCCAGCAGCCTTGCTCGGGGTCCCTACGAGCAGTACTTC. It specifies CASSLARGPYEQYF.

As for this clone: Sequence at one end of the junction differs from germline and may be a read error. This sequence joins TRBV30 and TRBJ2-7, with D tentatively TRBD2 (6 bases). Germline lookup yields CDR1 GTSNPN and CDR2 SVGIG (reference sequence). The CDR3 sequence is 11 residues long. CDR3 sequence (DNA): TGTGCCTGGAGTGGGGCGGGGCGGATCCTCTTC. The encoded protein is CAWSGAGRILF.

V gene TRBV29-1 combines with J gene TRBJ2-7; D is perhaps TRBD1 (6 bases). The CDR3 is 11 residues long. Trimming pared 3 bases from V and 9 bases from J, leaving 12 bases between. Germline-derived CDR1 and CDR2 are SQVTM and ANQGSEA. The CDR3 spells CSVDRGSGQYF. CDR3 sequence (DNA): TGCAGCGTTGACAGGGGATCCGGGCAGTACTTC.

The rearrangement uses TRBV4-2 and TRBJ1-4; the D is unclear. CDR1 and CDR2 (germline): LGHNA, YNFKEQ. Trimming took off 0 bases at V and 5 bases at J, with 10 bases between the two ends. The CDR3 spans 15 residues. The CDR3 nucleotides read TGTGCCAGCAGCCAAGAGCCGGGGTTAAATGAAAAACTGTTTTTT. This gives the protein CASSQEPGLNEKLFF.

V is TRBV7-9 and J is TRBJ2-7, with D perhaps TRBD2 (6 bases). CDR1 is SEHNR, CDR2 FQNEAQ, per germline (reference sequence). V was clipped by 4 bases and J by 7 bases, with 23 bases between them. The CDR3 sequence is 16 residues long. CDR3 in amino acids: CASSSGVGLEFGEQYF. The CDR3 nucleotides read TGTGCCAGCAGCTCGGGGGTTGGACTCGAGTTTGGGGAGCAGTACTTC.

The genes are TRBV30 and TRBJ2-3; 10 nucleotides line up with TRBD2. V shed 0 bases, J shed 4 bases, and the junction held 10 bases outside the gene matches. Germline assignment: CDR1 GTSNPN and CDR2 SVGIG (reference sequence). The CDR3 sequence is 17 residues long. The CDR3 region has the DNA TGTGCCTGGAGTGTGGGTGGAGCGGGGGGGCCGGCAGATACGCAGTATTTT. Its protein is CAWSVGGAGGPADTQYF.

The rearrangement joins TRBV7-9 to TRBJ2-1, with D maybe TRBD1 (6 bases). Per germline, CDR1 SEHNR and CDR2 FQNEAQ (reference sequence). The CDR3 is made up of 13 amino acids. V was cut by 1 base and J by 6 bases, with 7 bases left in between. The CDR3 spells CASSLGTVNEQFF. The CDR3 DNA reads as TGTGCCAGCAGCTTAGGGACAGTCAATGAGCAGTTCTTC.

This chain uses TRBV4-1 with TRBJ1-4; D is possibly TRBD1 (5 bases). The CDR3 length is 14 residues. Trimming took off 0 bases at V and 11 bases at J, with 13 bases between the two ends. Germline V gene lookup returns CDR1 MGHRA and CDR2 YSYEKL. CDR3 region: CASSQDQAGKKLFF. The DNA of the CDR3 is TGCGCCAGCAGCCAAGATCAGGCAGGGAAGAAACTGTTTTTT.

The chain is built from TRBV5-1 and TRBJ2-5; possible D gene TRBD1, 6 bases. The V gene's germline CDR1 is SGHRS and CDR2 YFSETQ. The CDR3 contains 16 residues. V was clipped by 0 bases and J by 2 bases, with 14 bases between them. The CDR3 here is CASSLGWTALQETQYF. CDR3 coding DNA: TGCGCCAGCAGCTTGGGGTGGACAGCTCTACAAGAGACCCAGTACTTC. The entire variable domain, with the rest obtained from reference TRBV5-1 and TRBJ2-5, is as follows: KAGVTQTPRYLIKTRGQQVTLSCSPISGHRSVSWYQQTPGQGLQFLFEYFSETQRNKGNFPGRFSGRQFSNSRSEMNVSTLELGDSALYLCASSLGWTALQETQYFGPGTRLLVL.

This chain links TRBV18 with TRBJ2-3; maybe TRBD2 (6 bases). The CDR3 length is 16 residues. Trimming pared 1 base from V and 1 base from J, leaving 12 bases between. CDR1 KGHSH and CDR2 LQKENI come from the germline V gene. The CDR3 here is CASSPQAGGGTDTQYF. The CDR3 coding sequence is TGTGCCAGCTCACCACAAGCCGGCGGGGGCACAGATACGCAGTATTTT.

This chain uses TRBV19 with TRBJ1-5; 7 bases fit TRBD1. From germline, CDR1 is LNHDA and CDR2 SQIVND (reference sequence). V shed 4 bases, J shed 1 base, and the junction held 7 bases outside the gene matches. There are 16 residues in the CDR3. The CDR3 protein is CASSTGQTASNQPQHF. The CDR3 nucleotides are TGTGCCAGTAGTACGGGACAGACAGCCAGCAATCAGCCCCAGCATTTT.

The V call is TRBV10-3, the J call TRBJ1-5; no definite D call. Looked up from germline, CDR1 is ENHRY and CDR2 is SYGVKD. V was cut by 3 bases and J by 6 bases, with 12 bases left in between. There are 14 residues in the CDR3. CDR3 in DNA: TGTGCCATCAGTGAACACAGCAATTCTCAGCCCCAGCATTTT. This sequence encodes CAISEHSNSQPQHF.

The V and J genes are TRBV18 and TRBJ2-7; 9 bases match TRBD1. The V segment lost 0 bases and the J segment 3 bases; nucleotides outside the gene matches: 3. The germline V gene has CDR1 KGHSH and CDR2 LQKENI. This CDR3 comprises 15 residues. CDR3 region: CASSPPSGQGYEQYF. The CDR3 bases are TGTGCCAGCTCACCACCCTCGGGACAGGGCTACGAGCAGTACTTC.

This clone showed up just a few times. Other DNA sequences from this sample encode an identical CDR3 as well. The chain couples TRBV7-3 to TRBJ1-1; D gene uncertain. Trimming shortened V by 5 bases and J by 0 bases, and 7 bases separated the two germline ends. This CDR3 has 13 amino acids. The germline V gene encodes CDR1 SGHTA and CDR2 FQGTGA. CDR3 DNA: TGTGCCAGCAGCCCTACCTTGAACACTGAAGCTTTCTTT. This codes for CASSPTLNTEAFF.

The V call is TRBV4-2, the J call TRBJ2-1, with D possibly TRBD2 on 6 matching bases. V was pared by 0 bases and J by 5 bases, with 14 bases between. The CDR3 is 16 amino acids. CDR1 and CDR2 from the germline V gene are LGHNA and YNFKEQ. The CDR3 here is CASSQDSASAHNEQFF. CDR3 DNA sequence: TGTGCCAGCAGCCAAGATTCGGCTAGCGCCCACAATGAGCAGTTCTTC.

The chain has TRBV4-1 and TRBJ1-5; D is uncertain. This CDR3 is 17 amino acids long. Germline V CDR1 and CDR2: MGHRA, YSYEKL. Trimming took off 0 bases at V and 2 bases at J, with 14 bases between the two ends. The CDR3 sequence: CASSQDHADWGNQPQHF. CDR3 coding DNA: TGCGCCAGCAGCCAAGATCATGCGGACTGGGGCAATCAGCCCCAGCATTTT.

V gene TRBV28 combines with J gene TRBJ2-7, with TRBD2 identical over 9 bases. CDR3 size: 13 residues. Per germline, CDR1 MDHEN and CDR2 SYDVKM. The J segment lost 4 bases and the V segment lost 6 bases, leaving 4 bases of the junction unmatched. CDR3 DNA sequence: TGTGCCAGCAGGCCGGGACTAGCTTACGAGCAGTACTTC. Protein: CASRPGLAYEQYF. The variable domain in full, completed from reference TRBV28 and TRBJ2-7, reads DVKVTQSSRYLVKRTGEKVFLECVQDMDHENMFWYRQDPGLGLRLIYFSYDVKMKEKGDIPEGYSVSREKKERFSLILESASTNQTSMYLCASRPGLAYEQYFGPGTRLTVT.

The chain joins TRBV6-1 to TRBJ2-1; TRBD2 agrees at 10 bases. Germline V lookup: CDR1 MNHNS, CDR2 SASEGT. The V gene end was trimmed by 4 bases and the J gene end by 3 bases; junction bases not matched to a gene: 9. The CDR3 is made up of 17 amino acids. In nucleotides, the CDR3 is TGTGCCAGCAGTGGGATCAAACTAGCGGGGATCTACAATGAGCAGTTCTTC. It translates to CASSGIKLAGIYNEQFF.